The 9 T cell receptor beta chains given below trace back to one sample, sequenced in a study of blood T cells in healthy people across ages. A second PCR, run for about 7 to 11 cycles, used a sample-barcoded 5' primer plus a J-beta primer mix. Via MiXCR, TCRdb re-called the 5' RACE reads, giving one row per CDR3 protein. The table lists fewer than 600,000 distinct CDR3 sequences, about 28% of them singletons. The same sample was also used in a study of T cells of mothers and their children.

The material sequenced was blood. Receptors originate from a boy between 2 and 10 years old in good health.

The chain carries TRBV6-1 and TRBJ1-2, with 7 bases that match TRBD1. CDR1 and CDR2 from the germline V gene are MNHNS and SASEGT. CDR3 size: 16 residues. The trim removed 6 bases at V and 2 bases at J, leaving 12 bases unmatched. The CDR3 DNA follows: TGTGCCAGCAGAGGAACGACAGGGCGGGACAACTATGGCTACACCTTC. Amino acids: CASRGTTGRDNYGYTF.

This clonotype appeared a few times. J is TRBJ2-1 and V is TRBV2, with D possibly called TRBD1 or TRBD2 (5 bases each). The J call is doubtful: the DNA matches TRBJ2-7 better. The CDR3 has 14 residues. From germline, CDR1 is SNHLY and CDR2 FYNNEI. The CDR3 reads CASSREGQNYEQYF. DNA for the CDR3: TGTGCCAGCAGCAGAGAGGGGCAGAACTACGAGCAGTACTTC.

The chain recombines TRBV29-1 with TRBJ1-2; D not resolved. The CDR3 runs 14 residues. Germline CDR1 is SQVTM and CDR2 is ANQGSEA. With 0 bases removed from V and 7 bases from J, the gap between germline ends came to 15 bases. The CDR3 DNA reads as TGCAGCGTTGAAGAAAGTATTGGAGTGCGTGGCTACACCTTC. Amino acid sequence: CSVEESIGVRGYTF.

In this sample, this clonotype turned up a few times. The CDR3 bases are TGTGCCAGCAGTTTATCCTGGACGCTCACAGATACGCAGTATTTT. It encodes CASSLSWTLTDTQYF. The gene calls are TRBV27 and TRBJ2-3; D remains ambiguous. Trimming took 0 bases from V and 2 from J, leaving 9 bases between them. Germline V gives CDR1 MNHEY, CDR2 SMNVEV (reference sequence). This CDR3 is 15 amino acids long.

CDR3 region: CASSQVLGQGDDEQYF. DNA for the CDR3: TGTGCCAGCAGCCAAGTACTTGGACAGGGGGATGACGAGCAGTACTTC. The chain recombines TRBV3-1 with TRBJ2-7, with 10 positions matching TRBD1. Trimming took 1 base from V and 5 from J; bases not matched to a gene: 8. CDR3 size: 16 residues. Germline V gene sequence: CDR1 LGHDT, CDR2 YNNKEL (reference sequence).

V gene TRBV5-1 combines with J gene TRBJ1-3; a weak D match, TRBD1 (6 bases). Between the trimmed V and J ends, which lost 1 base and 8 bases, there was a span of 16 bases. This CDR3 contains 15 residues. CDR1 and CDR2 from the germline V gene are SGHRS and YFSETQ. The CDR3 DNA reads TGCGCCAGCAGCTTGAAGGGACATTTTGAAGACACCATATATTTT. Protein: CASSLKGHFEDTIYF.

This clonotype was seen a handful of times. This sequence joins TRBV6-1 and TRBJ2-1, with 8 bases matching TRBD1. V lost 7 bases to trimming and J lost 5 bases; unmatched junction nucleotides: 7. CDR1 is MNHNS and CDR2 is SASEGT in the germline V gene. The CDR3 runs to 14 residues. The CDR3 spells CASIGGQVDNEQFF. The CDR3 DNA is TGTGCCAGCATTGGGGGACAGGTCGACAATGAGCAGTTCTTC.

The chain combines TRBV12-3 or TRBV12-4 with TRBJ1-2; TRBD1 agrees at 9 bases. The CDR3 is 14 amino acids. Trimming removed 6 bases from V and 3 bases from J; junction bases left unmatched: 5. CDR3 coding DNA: TGTGCCAGCAGGGGGACAGGGAGGCACTATGGCTACACCTTC. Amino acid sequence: CASRGTGRHYGYTF.

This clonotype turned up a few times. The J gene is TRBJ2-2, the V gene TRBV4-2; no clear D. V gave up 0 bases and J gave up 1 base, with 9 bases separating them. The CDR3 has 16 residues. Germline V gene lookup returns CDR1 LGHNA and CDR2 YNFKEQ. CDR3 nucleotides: TGTGCCAGCAGCCAAGATGATAGTAGGAACACCGGGGAGCTGTTTTTT. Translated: CASSQDDSRNTGELFF.